This T cell receptor beta chain comes out of a study of blood T cell repertoires in COVID-19. Study background: The United States, Italy and Spain were the sources of the acute and convalescent COVID-19 samples. The analysed material was cDNA or gDNA that came from T cells, B-cell-depleted T cells, or PBMCs.

The CDR3 consists of 17 residues. Germline CDR1 reads SGHRS; CDR2 reads YFSETQ. V was pared by 0 bases and J by 0 bases, with 4 bases of the junction left unmatched. How the authors handled the data: Nucleated cell number was recorded as an estimate derived from reference gene primer amplification. Repertoires were generated with immunoSEQ multiplex PCR, while TCRdb's copy carries only in-frame clones and drops some. Clone size and V and J calls were adopted from that table, with D and trimming inferred from the DNA. Of around 230,000 clones listed, roughly four fifths are singletons. Sequenced material: peripheral blood. The chain uses TRBV5-1 and TRBJ1-3, with 9 bases matching TRBD1. The receptor was derived from an older woman with active or convalescent COVID-19. The CDR3 here is CASSLGVTGGSGNTIYF. The CDR3 bases are TGCGCCAGCAGCTTGGGTGTGACAGGGGGCTCTGGAAACACCATATATTTT.